The sample holds a few counts of the clone carrying this TCR beta chain. Its target is unknown. The source of the sample is a study of post-analysis software for immune sequencing data. Germline loops: CDR1 SGDLS, CDR2 YYNGEE. The CDR3 is 13 amino acids. Trimming removed 3 bases at V and 5 bases at J, with 10 bases between. Each TCR beta cDNA library carried unique molecular identifiers. TCRdb re-called the PCR reads with MiXCR, one entry per CDR3 protein. In the table there are roughly 600,000 distinct CDR3 sequences, about 40% of which are singletons. Regarding the study as a whole: Roughly five TRBV segments appeared more often in patients than in controls, and TRBV5-6, TRBV5-1 and TRBV20-1 were among these.

The material sequenced was blood. This clonotype was sampled from a girl aged 10 to 17 with multiple sclerosis. The V gene is TRBV9, the J gene TRBJ2-3; the D is unclear. The CDR3 nucleotides read TGTGCCAGCAGCGAGGATCTAAGAGATACGCAGTATTTT. It specifies CASSEDLRDTQYF.